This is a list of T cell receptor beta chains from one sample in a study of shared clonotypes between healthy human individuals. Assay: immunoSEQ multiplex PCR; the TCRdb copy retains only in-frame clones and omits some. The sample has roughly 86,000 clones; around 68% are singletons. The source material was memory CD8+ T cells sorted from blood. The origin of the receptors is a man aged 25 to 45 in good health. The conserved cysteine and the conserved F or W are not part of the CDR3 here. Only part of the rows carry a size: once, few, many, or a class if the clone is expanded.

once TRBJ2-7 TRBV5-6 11 ATCPRGSYEQY
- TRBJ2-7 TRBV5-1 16 ASSLGYWKTGTAYEQY
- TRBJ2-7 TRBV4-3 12 ASSQDRGAYEQY
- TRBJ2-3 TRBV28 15 ASNSPLAGVALDTQY
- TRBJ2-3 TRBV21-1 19 ASSKGCSPGRGAQATDTQY
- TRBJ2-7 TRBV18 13 ASSLGQATSTEQY
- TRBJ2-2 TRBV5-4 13 ASSLGGRDTGELF
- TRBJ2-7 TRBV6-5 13 ASSPLRDIFNEQY
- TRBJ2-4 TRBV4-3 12 ASSQELAQNIQY
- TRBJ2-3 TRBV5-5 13 ASRGDTTMTDTQY
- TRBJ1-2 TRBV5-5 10 ASSGANYGYT
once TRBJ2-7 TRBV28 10 ASTGQNYEQY
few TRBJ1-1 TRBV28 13 ASRRTSRGRTEAF
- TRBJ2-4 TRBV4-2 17 ASSQKEGLAGGPGNIQY
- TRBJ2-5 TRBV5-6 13 ASSLGGAGGETQY
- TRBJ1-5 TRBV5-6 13 ASSLAGTSNQPQH
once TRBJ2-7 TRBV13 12 ASSPIAGAGEQY
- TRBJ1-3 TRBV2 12 ASRTGVFGNTIY
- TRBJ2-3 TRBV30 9 AWSRGDTQY
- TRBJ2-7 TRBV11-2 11 ASGKAQLYEQY
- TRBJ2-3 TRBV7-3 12 ASSLRGSTDTQY
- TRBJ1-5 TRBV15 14 ATSRDWGQSNQPQH
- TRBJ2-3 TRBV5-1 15 ASSLDGSGSWYDTQY